This entry lists 16 T cell receptor beta chains sequenced from one sample in a study of OX40 agonist ivuxolimab in advanced cancers. Profiled with immunoSEQ multiplex PCR; TCRdb holds only in-frame clones, not every one. The profile shows roughly 45,000 clones, 85% to 95% of them singletons. The specimen was CD4+ or CD8+ T cells sorted from blood, collected in a trial of the OX40 agonist ivuxolimab. The receptors originated from an adult with an advanced solid tumor such as melanoma, head and neck, liver or kidney cancer.

This rearrangement joins TRBV15 to TRBJ1-1; no clear D. Trimming left V 5 bases short and J 2 bases short, with 6 bases between. Germline CDR1 LNHNV, CDR2 YYDKDF (reference sequence). This CDR3 region has 12 residues. The CDR3 bases are TGTGCCACCAGCTCAGCTAACACTGAAGCTTTCTTT. This sequence encodes CATSSANTEAFF.

This clone was detected once. V and J are TRBV4-2 and TRBJ2-1; unclear D gene. The CDR3 is made up of 18 amino acids. V lost 5 bases to trimming and J lost 4 bases, with 24 bases between them. Per germline, CDR1 LGHNA and CDR2 YNFKEQ. For the CDR3, the DNA is TGTGCCAGCAGCGCCCTCCTTTCTAATCAAGCCTCTTACAATGAGCAGTTCTTC. Residues: CASSALLSNQASYNEQFF.

J is TRBJ2-5 and V is TRBV14, with 8 bases aligning to TRBD2. Germline V CDR1 and CDR2: SGHDN, FVKESK. Losses at the gene ends were 8 bases for V and 3 bases for J; bases not matched to a gene: 5. The CDR3 sequence is 13 residues long. CDR3 coding DNA: TGTGCCAGCGGGAAACTAGCGGAAGAGACCCAGTACTTC. Protein product: CASGKLAEETQYF.

This chain links TRBV21-1 with TRBJ1-4; the table's D call, TRBD1, was not checked against the DNA. TRBV21-1 is labeled a pseudogene. The CDR3 sequence is 18 residues long. CDR3 nucleotides: TGTGCCAGCAGCAAAGTCCCTGGGCCTACAGTGAGTGGTGAAAAACTGTTTTTT. Its protein is CASSKVPGPTVSGEKLFF.

This chain connects TRBV4-1 to TRBJ2-4, with TRBD1 matching 7 bases. Germline V CDR1 and CDR2: MGHRA, YSYEKL. CDR3 length equals 16 residues. The V gene end was trimmed by 0 bases and the J gene end by 0 bases; junction bases not matched to a gene: 2. CDR3 sequence reads: CASSQEQGLAKNIQYF. For the CDR3, the DNA is TGCGCCAGCAGCCAAGAACAGGGGCTAGCCAAAAACATTCAGTACTTC.

The rearrangement joins TRBV27 to TRBJ2-3; 7 nucleotides match TRBD1. This CDR3 comprises 13 residues. V was clipped by 5 bases and J by 2 bases; unmatched bases: 1. The V gene's germline CDR1 is MNHEY and CDR2 SMNVEV (reference sequence). This chain's CDR3 is CASSKGATDTQYF. CDR3 DNA: TGTGCCAGCAGTAAGGGGGCCACAGATACGCAGTATTTT.

V and J are TRBV11-2 and TRBJ2-1; a possible D gene is TRBD1 (6 bases). The CDR3 length is 13 residues. V was shortened by 11 bases and J by 7 bases, with 18 bases between the two germline ends. Germline V lookup: CDR1 SGHAT, CDR2 FQNNGV. CDR3 amino acids: CAVHKEGENEQFF. The CDR3 DNA reads TGTGCCGTACACAAAGAGGGGGAAAATGAGCAGTTCTTC.

The chain uses TRBV7-9 and TRBJ1-1, with 10 nucleotides matching TRBD1. CDR3 length equals 16 residues. CDR1 and CDR2 (germline): SEHNR, FQNEAQ (reference sequence). Germline trimming cut 5 bases from V and 4 bases from J; bases unmatched to any gene: 10. CDR3 nucleotide sequence: TGTGCCAGCAGCGTGGGGACAGGGGCTTGGGGCACTGAAGCTTTCTTT. The encoded protein is CASSVGTGAWGTEAFF.

This chain connects TRBV19 to TRBJ1-2, with 7 bases identical to TRBD1. Losses at the gene ends were 0 bases for V and 1 base for J; bases not matched to a gene: 5. Germline values: CDR1 LNHDA, CDR2 SQIVND (reference sequence). The CDR3 is 16 amino acids. Written as DNA, the CDR3 is TGTGCCAGTAGTATAGAACAGGGGTCCGGTAACTATGGCTACACCTTC. Protein sequence: CASSIEQGSGNYGYTF.

The chain joins TRBV9 to TRBJ2-5; 8 bases are shared with TRBD2. V dropped 3 bases and J dropped 0; count of bases not matched to a gene: 4. CDR1 SGDLS and CDR2 YYNGEE come from the germline V gene. This CDR3 spans 15 amino acids. The CDR3 reads CASSATSANQETQYF. CDR3 in DNA: TGTGCCAGCAGCGCGACTAGCGCCAACCAAGAGACCCAGTACTTC.

The chain combines TRBV21-1 with TRBJ2-5; the tabulated D call, TRBD2, remains unverified against the DNA. TRBV21-1 is tagged as a pseudogene. The length of the CDR3 is 15 residues. CDR3 nucleotides: TGTGCCAGCAGCTCCCGGACAAAGCGGGGAGAGACCCAGTACTTC. This codes for CASSSRTKRGETQYF.

This chain joins TRBV29-1 and TRBJ2-7, with D possibly matching TRBD1 (5 bases). Germline V gene lookup returns CDR1 SQVTM and CDR2 ANQGSEA. V lost 1 base, J lost 1 base, and 8 bases lay in between. The CDR3 runs to 13 residues. CDR3 region: CSVEGRTSYEQYV. The DNA for the CDR3 is TGCAGCGTTGAAGGACGGACATCCTACGAGCAGTACGTC.

The chain joins TRBV5-4 to TRBJ1-2; 7 nucleotides align to TRBD1. Germline trimming cut 3 bases from V and 4 bases from J; bases unmatched to any gene: 6. Germline CDR1 SGHNT, CDR2 YYREEE (reference sequence). The CDR3 contains 14 residues. CDR3 protein: CASSSDRRFYGYTF. CDR3 DNA sequence: TGTGCCAGCAGCTCGGACAGGCGTTTCTATGGCTACACCTTC.

The chain links TRBV11-1 to TRBJ1-5, with D perhaps matching TRBD1 (6 bases). Trimming cost V 5 bases and J 9 bases, with 17 bases left between them. Germline CDR1 and CDR2: SGHAT and FQDESV (reference sequence). The CDR3 consists of 14 residues. The CDR3 DNA follows: TGTGCCAGCAGCCCGGGGGGCCACCCTCCGCCCCAGCATTTT. It encodes CASSPGGHPPPQHF.

The chain is built from TRBV27 and TRBJ2-1; 8 bases fit TRBD1. J gave up 2 bases and V 5 bases, and 5 bases lay outside the gene matches. The CDR3 runs 15 residues. Germline assignment: CDR1 MNHEY and CDR2 SMNVEV (reference sequence). This CDR3 reads CASSPTGGTYNEQFF. CDR3 nucleotide sequence: TGTGCCAGCAGTCCCACAGGGGGTACCTACAATGAGCAGTTCTTC.

The genes are TRBV25-1 and TRBJ2-5; D may be TRBD1 or TRBD2 (6 bases each). CDR1 is MGHDK and CDR2 is SYGVNS in the germline V gene. The CDR3 has 10 residues. The V gene lost 10 bases and the J gene lost 7 bases, with 10 bases spanning the gap. The CDR3 protein is CATEGGTQYF. In DNA form, the CDR3 reads TGTGCCACCGAGGGGGGGACCCAGTACTTC.